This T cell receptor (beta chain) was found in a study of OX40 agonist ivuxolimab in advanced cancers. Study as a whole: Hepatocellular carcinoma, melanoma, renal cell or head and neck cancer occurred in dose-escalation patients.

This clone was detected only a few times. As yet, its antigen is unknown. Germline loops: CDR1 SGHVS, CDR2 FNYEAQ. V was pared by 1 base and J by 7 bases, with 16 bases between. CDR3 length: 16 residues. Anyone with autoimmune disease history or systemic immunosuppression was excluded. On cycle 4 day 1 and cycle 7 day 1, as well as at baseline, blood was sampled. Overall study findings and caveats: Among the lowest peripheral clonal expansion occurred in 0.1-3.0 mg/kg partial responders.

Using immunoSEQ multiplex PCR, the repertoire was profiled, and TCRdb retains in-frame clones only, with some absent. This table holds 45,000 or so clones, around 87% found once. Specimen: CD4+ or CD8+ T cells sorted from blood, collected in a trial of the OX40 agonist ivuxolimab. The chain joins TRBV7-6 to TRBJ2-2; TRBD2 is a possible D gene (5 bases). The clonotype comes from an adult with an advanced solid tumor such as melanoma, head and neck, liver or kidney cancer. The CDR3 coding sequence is TGTGCCAGCAGCTTAGTCGGTACTCTCGGGGTCGGGGAGCTGTTTTTT. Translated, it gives CASSLVGTLGVGELFF.